Each of the 9 T cell receptor beta chains below was sequenced from the same sample in a study of T cell responses to AZD1222 COVID-19 vaccine. Clones were sequenced by immunoSEQ multiplex PCR, and TCRdb holds only the in-frame ones, with some missing. The top ten hold over 10% of the sample, which has roughly 65,000 clones, 65% to 80% seen once. This material consisted of peripheral blood, taken on day 0 of AZD1222 vaccination. The receptors here all came from an adult in good health.

The chain recombines TRBV6-2 or TRBV6-3 with TRBJ2-7; D not certain. This CDR3 has 13 amino acids. Deletions cut 2 bases from V and 3 bases from J, with 8 bases between. Germline CDR1 reads MNHEY; CDR2 reads SVGEGT. The CDR3 nucleotides read TGTGCCAGCAGTTACAGGCGAAACTACGAGCAGTACTTC. Protein sequence: CASSYRRNYEQYF.

This chain connects TRBV12-3 or TRBV12-4 to TRBJ1-2; D uncertain. Trimming took off 5 bases at V and 4 bases at J, with 11 bases between the two ends. CDR3 length equals 13 residues. The CDR3 nucleotides are TGTGCCAGCAGTCCTGGGGTAGCCTATGGCTACACCTTC. Its translation: CASSPGVAYGYTF.

The chain links TRBV9 to TRBJ2-5; 8 positions match TRBD2. The CDR3 length is 16 residues. In germline, CDR1 is SGDLS, CDR2 YYNGEE. The J segment lost 2 bases and the V segment lost 4 bases, leaving 10 bases of the junction unmatched. CDR3 sequence reads: CASSLSGLAEQETQYF. Written as DNA, the CDR3 is TGTGCCAGCAGCCTTTCTGGACTAGCAGAGCAAGAGACCCAGTACTTC.

The chain combines TRBV14 with TRBJ1-6, with D maybe TRBD1 (5 bases). Germline-derived CDR1 and CDR2 are SGHDN and FVKESK. With 1 base removed from V and 10 bases from J, the gap between germline ends came to 17 bases. The CDR3 covers 16 residues. The CDR3 reads CASSQARDFQRSPLHF. CDR3 coding DNA: TGTGCCAGCAGCCAAGCCCGGGACTTTCAACGATCACCCCTCCACTTT. Supplemented by reference TRBV14 and TRBJ1-6, the full variable domain reads EAGVTQFPSHSVIEKGQTVTLRCDPISGHDNLYWYRRVMGKEIKFLLHFVKESKQDESGMPNNRFLAERTGGTYSTLKVQPAELEDSGVYFCASSQARDFQRSPLHFGNGTRLTVT.

The chain recombines TRBV6-6 with TRBJ2-2, with 16 bases that match TRBD2. After removal of 5 bases from V and 7 bases from J, the junction contained 7 bases not matched to a gene. CDR1 is MNHNY, CDR2 SVGAGI, per germline (reference sequence). The CDR3 covers 17 residues. CDR3 protein: CASSQGLAGGLIGELFF. The CDR3 nucleotides read TGTGCCAGCAGTCAGGGACTAGCGGGGGGGCTGATCGGGGAGCTGTTTTTT.

This clone was found once. The chain combines TRBV7-2 with TRBJ2-7, with TRBD1 as a possible D gene (6 bases). This CDR3 spans 12 amino acids. Germline values: CDR1 SGHTA, CDR2 FQGNSA. V shed 4 bases and J shed 4 bases, with 8 bases lying between them. The CDR3 region is CASSSQGYEQYF. CDR3 bases: TGTGCCAGCAGCTCACAGGGTTACGAGCAGTACTTC.

The chain couples TRBV9 to TRBJ2-1, with 10 bases lining up with TRBD2. J was trimmed by 3 bases and V by 4 bases; bases with no gene match: 4. This CDR3 contains 15 residues. CDR1 and CDR2 from the germline V gene are SGDLS and YYNGEE. This chain's CDR3 is CASSLAGEFYNEQFF. The CDR3, as DNA: TGTGCCAGCAGCCTAGCGGGGGAGTTCTACAATGAGCAGTTCTTC.

The chain has TRBV6-4 and TRBJ2-7; 8 positions match TRBD1. V shed 7 bases and J 2 bases; nucleotides not matched to a gene: 4. CDR3 size: 13 residues. Germline V gives CDR1 MRHNA, CDR2 SNTAGT. CDR3 DNA: TGTGCCAGCACCGGGACAGGAACCTACGAGCAGTACTTC. Encoded protein: CASTGTGTYEQYF.

The rearrangement joins TRBV6-5 to TRBJ2-5; possibly TRBD2 for D (6 bases). Trimming pared 10 bases from V and 1 base from J, leaving 13 bases between. The CDR3 spans 13 residues. Germline V gene lookup returns CDR1 MNHEY and CDR2 SVGAGI. CDR3 protein: CATREQGQETQYF. The CDR3 nucleotides are TGTGCCACCCGGGAGCAGGGCCAAGAGACCCAGTACTTC.